This TCR beta chain derives from a study of T cell repertoires in cytomegalovirus infection. The overall study: It was the public TCR beta signatures that indicated both CMV infection and matching HLA type. Study outcomes and limitations: Using cumulative public TCR beta family frequency, the authors identified those who carried CMV together with the relevant HLA. In two of eight donors, the top clonotype was HLA-C-restricted CMV-specific.

With 1 base clipped from V and 8 bases from J, the junction kept 6 bases outside the gene matches. The CDR3 contains 14 residues. CDR1 and CDR2 from the germline V gene are SGHTA and FQGNSA. TCRdb re-called the reads through MiXCR, storing one row per CDR3 protein. The sample consists of roughly 230,000 distinct CDR3 sequences, over 15% of them appearing once. The sample holds many counts of this clonotype. Its antigen remains unknown. Sequencing was done on a sample of CD8+ T cells from PBMCs. The chain carries TRBV7-2 and TRBJ2-7, with TRBD2 identical over 9 bases. This sequence originates from a human donor in good health (CMV status not recorded). Some clones in this sample may be carry-over from other donors' samples. The CDR3 region is CASSLDLLAGKQYF. CDR3 in DNA: TGTGCCAGCAGCTTAGACCTTCTAGCGGGGAAGCAGTACTTC. Based on the CDR3 plus reference TRBV7-2 and TRBJ2-7, the full variable domain is GAGVSQSPSNKVTEKGKDVELRCDPISGHTALYWYRQSLGQGLEFLIYFQGNSAPDKSGLPSDRFSAERTGGSVSTLTIQRTQQEDSAVYLCASSLDLLAGKQYFGPGTRLTVT.